Given below is one T cell receptor (beta chain) in context. Participants spanned ages about 18 to 95 years and resided in roughly 26 US areas. The sample is drawn from a study of blood T cell repertoires in COVID-19. At the level of the study: Donors in the United States, Italy and Spain gave samples during acute or convalescent COVID-19. T cells, B-cell-depleted T cells, or PBMCs supplied cDNA or gDNA.

Profiled with immunoSEQ multiplex PCR; TCRdb holds only in-frame clones, not every one. The profile shows 200,000 to 250,000 clones, 82% of them singletons. V lost 2 bases to trimming and J lost 0 bases, with 14 bases between them. Germline V CDR1 and CDR2: GTSNPN, SVGIG (reference sequence). This CDR3 region has 16 residues. The sample comprised PBMCs or T cells enriched from blood (not recorded which). The clonotype comes from a woman between 55 and 75 years old who had recovered from COVID-19. The chain links TRBV30 to TRBJ2-1, with D possibly matching TRBD2 (5 bases). CDR3 nucleotides: TGTGCCTGGAGTACTAGACTCTTTGACTCCTACAATGAGCAGTTCTTC. Amino acids: CAWSTRLFDSYNEQFF.